Here is one TCR beta chain with its context. This sample was taken from a study of cytomegalovirus exposure and HLA in healthy donors. Data came from immunoSEQ multiplex PCR; TCRdb stores just in-frame clones and leaves some out. Among 130,000 or so clones listed, roughly 86% were seen once. Germline-derived CDR1 and CDR2 are SGDLS and YYNGEE. The V end lost 6 bases, the J end lost 5 bases, and 23 bases lay between the germline ends. This CDR3 is 16 amino acids long. V is TRBV9 and J is TRBJ1-1, with D possibly matching TRBD1 (5 bases). The source is a man aged 25 to 45 in good health and CMV-seronegative. The specimen sequenced was PBMCs. The CDR3 is CASTPGGVSLGTEAFF. DNA for the CDR3: TGTGCCAGCACCCCGGGGGGGGTCTCCTTGGGGACTGAAGCTTTCTTT.